The 10 T cell receptor beta chains in this list originate from one sample, sequenced in a study of regulatory T cells in long-lasting Graves disease. The time point here: persistent/refractory GD, antithyroid drugs over 5 years with positive TRAb. The TCR library used RNA extracted from PBMCs. Building of the TCR beta libraries involved iRepertoire HTBI primers and Arm-PCR of CDR3 regions. TCRdb re-called the multiplex PCR reads through MiXCR, storing one row per CDR3 protein. This table holds about 660,000 distinct CDR3 sequences, about 30% found once. The sample in question was peripheral blood mononuclear cells (PBMCs), obtained when the disease was refractory, from a patient treated with antithyroid drugs. The receptor source for this set is a female donor with Graves disease.

The rearrangement uses TRBV10-2 and TRBJ2-3; 8 positions match TRBD2. Germline V gives CDR1 WSHSY, CDR2 SAAADI. The CDR3 has 16 residues. The junction had 11 bases not matched to a gene; V was cut back by 5 bases and J by 4 bases. The CDR3 nucleotides read TGCGCCAGCAGTCCGTTTGACGGGAGGGCCTCAGATACGCAGTATTTT. Translation gives CASSPFDGRASDTQYF.

The chain uses TRBV6-9 and TRBJ1-3; D unresolved. Between the trimmed V and J ends, which lost 3 bases and 0 bases, there was a span of 9 bases. Looked up from germline, CDR1 is MNHGY and CDR2 is SVAAGI. This CDR3 contains 15 residues. CDR3 coding DNA: TGTGCCAGCAGTTACGTGGCGGACTCTGGAAACACCATATATTTT. Translated: CASSYVADSGNTIYF.

This chain joins TRBV7-9 and TRBJ2-7, with 10 bases aligning to TRBD1. This CDR3 spans 16 amino acids. Germline V gene sequence: CDR1 SEHNR, CDR2 FQNEAQ (reference sequence). V shed 5 bases and J 0 bases; nucleotides not matched to a gene: 7. CDR3 nucleotides: TGTGCCAGCAGCCCTCCCGGGACAGGGGACTCCTACGAGCAGTACTTC. It is translated as CASSPPGTGDSYEQYF.

Of note for this clonotype: A much larger clonotype is one base distant, so this may be a read error. The chain couples TRBV6-2 or TRBV6-3 to TRBJ1-2; D is unresolved. The germline V gene encodes CDR1 MNHEY and CDR2 SVGEGT. V was cut by 0 bases and J by 12 bases, with 14 bases left in between. The CDR3 is 13 residues long. CDR3 sequence: CASSYSNGRGNTF. Here the CDR3 DNA reads TGTGCCAGCAGTTACTCGAATGGGAGAGGAAACACCTTC.

This clonotype was counted between two and nine times. The gene calls are TRBV11-2 and TRBJ1-1, with a weak D call TRBD1 (6 bases). Germline loops: CDR1 SGHAT, CDR2 FQNNGV. The V end was cut by 2 bases, the J end by 1 base, with 11 bases between. CDR3 size: 15 residues. This CDR3 reads CASSLPGQQNTEAFF. The CDR3 DNA is TGTGCCAGCAGCTTACCAGGACAGCAGAACACTGAAGCTTTCTTT.

This sequence joins TRBV15 and TRBJ1-4; D gene uncertain. The CDR3 runs to 15 residues. Germline V gives CDR1 LNHNV, CDR2 YYDKDF (reference sequence). V was pared by 0 bases and J by 8 bases, with 13 bases between. The CDR3 bases are TGTGCCACCAGCAGAGATCGTCCCCGGGTCGAAAAACTGTTTTTT. This sequence encodes CATSRDRPRVEKLFF.

This rearrangement joins TRBV28 to TRBJ1-1; maybe TRBD1 (5 bases). Trimming removed 4 bases at V and 8 bases at J, with 17 bases between. The CDR3 runs 14 residues. Looked up from germline, CDR1 is MDHEN and CDR2 is SYDVKM. The CDR3 nucleotides are TGTGCCAGCAGTTCGGGGCCACTCCGAAAGGAAGCTTTCTTT. Residues: CASSSGPLRKEAFF.

This clonotype was recorded only once. The chain employs TRBV12-3 or TRBV12-4 and TRBJ2-7, with 10 bases that match TRBD2. V gave up 2 bases and J gave up 4 bases; unmatched junction bases: 5. The CDR3 consists of 15 residues. The CDR3 DNA sequence: TGTGCCAGCAGTTTATGGGCTAGCGGGGGTTACGAGCAGTACTTC. Its protein product is CASSLWASGGYEQYF.

The CDR3 spells CATGRQGLSGANVLTF. The CDR3 coding sequence is TGTGCCACCGGTCGACAGGGGTTGTCTGGGGCCAACGTCCTGACTTTC. The chain carries TRBV19 and TRBJ2-6; 8 positions match TRBD1. Germline V lookup: CDR1 LNHDA, CDR2 SQIVND (reference sequence). Trimming took 10 bases from V and 1 from J; bases not matched to a gene: 9. The CDR3 contains 16 residues.

The V call is TRBV30, the J call TRBJ1-1; D is uncertain. The length of the CDR3 is 13 residues. V was trimmed by 0 bases and J by 3 bases, leaving 8 bases between them. The germline CDR1 and CDR2 sequences are GTSNPN and SVGIG (reference sequence). The CDR3: CAWSVLIDTEAFF. Here the CDR3 DNA reads TGTGCCTGGAGTGTACTCATAGACACTGAAGCTTTCTTT.